This paragraph reports one TCR beta chain. This table comes from immunoSEQ multiplex PCR, and its TCRdb copy is limited to in-frame clones, with some not included. The sample includes 65,000 to 85,000 clones, 93% of them seen just once. The CDR3 loop spans 15 amino acids. Looked up from germline, CDR1 is MDHEN and CDR2 is SYDVKM. V was clipped by 3 bases and J by 6 bases; unmatched bases: 9. These data come from a study of technical replicates of blood from a handful of donors. The chain recombines TRBV28 with TRBJ1-2; 8 bases map to TRBD1. This TCR came from a human donor in good health. What was sequenced was T cells isolated from PBMCs. The CDR3 nucleotides read TGTGCCAGCAGTTTCCAGGACAGGGCTCGGGATGGCTACACCTTC. Its protein is CASSFQDRARDGYTF.